These 20 T cell receptor beta chains were all obtained from the same sample, sequenced in a study of chemoradiotherapy in HPV16-positive cancers. Sequencing was performed with immunoSEQ multiplex PCR; in TCRdb, only in-frame clones are kept and a portion is missing. The profile covers roughly 15,000 clones, with more than 70% appearing a single time and around 4% taken by the ten largest. This specimen was tumor tissue, taken from a patient who underwent chemoradiotherapy. The receptors here all came from a human donor with HPV-associated anogenital cancer.

The chain links TRBV7-2 to TRBJ1-4; 7 bases fit TRBD1. The CDR3 sequence is 18 residues long. CDR1 and CDR2 (germline): SGHTA, FQGNSA. V dropped 4 bases and J dropped 4; count of bases not matched to a gene: 15. The CDR3, as DNA: TGTGCCAGCAGCTCAGAGGGGGGACAGAGTGCGTTTAATGAAAAACTGTTTTTT. Translating it yields CASSSEGGQSAFNEKLFF.

This clone has a single count. The chain combines TRBV4-1 with TRBJ1-1, with unresolved D. Trimming cost V 1 base and J 3 bases, with 9 bases left between them. Germline V CDR1 and CDR2: MGHRA, YSYEKL. CDR3 size: 14 residues. The CDR3 coding sequence is TGCGCCAGCAGCCAAGTACAGCGCGACACTGAAGCTTTCTTT. The encoded protein is CASSQVQRDTEAFF.

The chain employs TRBV15 and TRBJ2-3, with D perhaps TRBD2 (5 bases). CDR1 LNHNV and CDR2 YYDKDF come from the germline V gene (reference sequence). V lost 0 bases and J 10 bases, leaving 11 bases between the germline ends. The CDR3 spans 13 residues. The CDR3 region has the DNA TGTGCCACCAGCAGAGATCCCGAGGGCGCGCAGTATTTT. Its translation: CATSRDPEGAQYF.

This clone came up once. The chain uses TRBV29-1 and TRBJ2-1; D not certain. Germline V gives CDR1 SQVTM, CDR2 ANQGSEA. The CDR3 totals 11 residues. Between the trimmed V and J ends, which lost 7 bases and 10 bases, there was a span of 14 bases. This CDR3 is CSAGSEREQFF. CDR3 bases: TGCAGCGCTGGATCCGAGAGGGAGCAGTTCTTC.

V is TRBV29-1 and J is TRBJ1-1; D is undetermined. V dropped 4 bases and J dropped 4 bases, with 7 bases sitting between them. Per the germline V gene, CDR1 is SQVTM and CDR2 is ANQGSEA. The CDR3 length is 11 residues. The CDR3 spells CSVVKATEAFF. The DNA of the CDR3 is TGCAGCGTTGTAAAGGCCACTGAAGCTTTCTTT.

This chain links TRBV7-9 with TRBJ2-2, with a possible D match to TRBD1 (5 bases). The V gene lost 1 base and the J gene lost 6 bases, with 6 bases spanning the gap. Germline assignment: CDR1 SEHNR and CDR2 FQNEAQ (reference sequence). There are 13 residues in the CDR3. CDR3 in amino acids: CASSLGGSGELFF. CDR3 DNA: TGTGCCAGCAGCTTAGGGGGCTCCGGGGAGCTGTTTTTT. The complete variable domain, with remaining parts taken from reference TRBV7-9 and TRBJ2-2, reads DTGVSQNPRHKITKRGQNVTFRCDPISEHNRLYWYRQTLGQGPEFLTYFQNEAQLEKSRLLSDRFSAERPKGSFSTLEIQRTEQGDSAMYLCASSLGGSGELFFGEGSRLTVL.

This clone appeared once. The CDR3 here is CASSPSPTRSEQYF. CDR3 DNA sequence: TGTGCCAGCAGCCCGTCCCCGACTAGGTCCGAGCAGTACTTC. V usage is TRBV7-3 and J usage is TRBJ2-7; possible D gene TRBD2, 6 bases. Germline V gene sequence: CDR1 SGHTA, CDR2 FQGTGA. V was shortened by 5 bases and J by 6 bases, with 17 bases between the two germline ends. CDR3 length equals 14 residues.

The chain has TRBV5-4 and TRBJ2-2; 8 bases map to TRBD2. V trimming: 4 bases; J trimming: 7 bases; junction bases outside the gene matches: 3. CDR3 length: 13 amino acids. In germline, CDR1 is SGHNT, CDR2 YYREEE (reference sequence). The CDR3 nucleotides read TGTGCCAGCAGCGCCACTAGCGGCGGGGAGCTGTTTTTT. Translation: CASSATSGGELFF.

The chain joins TRBV29-1 to TRBJ1-1; perhaps TRBD1 as D (6 bases). The CDR3 runs 14 residues. V lost 6 bases and J lost 4, with 18 bases in between. CDR1 and CDR2 (germline): SQVTM, ANQGSEA. The chain's CDR3 is CSVPGGARGTEAFF. The DNA of the CDR3 is TGCAGCGTACCCGGGGGGGCGAGAGGCACTGAAGCTTTCTTT.

This clone was recorded only once. The rearrangement joins TRBV19 to TRBJ2-7; 8 bases match TRBD1. There are 13 residues in the CDR3. The trim removed 5 bases at V and 7 bases at J, leaving 7 bases unmatched. CDR1 is LNHDA and CDR2 is SQIVND in the germline V gene (reference sequence). The CDR3 DNA sequence: TGTGCCAGTAGTCCATGGACAGGGAGGGAGCAGTACTTC. This encodes CASSPWTGREQYF.

This clone has just one count. The chain is built from TRBV11-1 and TRBJ2-1; D gene ambiguous. Germline loops: CDR1 SGHAT, CDR2 FQDESV (reference sequence). V gave up 1 base and J gave up 5 bases, with 6 bases separating them. The CDR3 runs 13 residues. CDR3 bases: TGTGCCAGCAGCTTAGGGCCGAACAATGAGCAGTTCTTC. Translated: CASSLGPNNEQFF.

This clone was found once. The chain employs TRBV19 and TRBJ2-2, with D maybe TRBD2 (6 bases). V was shortened by 5 bases and J by 2 bases, with 12 bases between the two germline ends. The CDR3 is 15 residues long. Germline-derived CDR1 and CDR2 are LNHDA and SQIVND (reference sequence). CDR3 protein: CASSGVTSNTGELFF. The CDR3 nucleotides are TGTGCCAGTAGTGGTGTGACTAGTAACACCGGGGAGCTGTTTTTT.

The chain carries TRBV4-1 and TRBJ2-7; 7 bases fit TRBD2. The CDR3 spans 16 residues. The germline V gene has CDR1 MGHRA and CDR2 YSYEKL. The ends lost 3 bases at V and 2 bases at J; junction bases unmatched: 10. The CDR3 here is CASSQGGGRVPYEQYF. The CDR3 bases are TGCGCCAGCAGCCAGGGGGGAGGGAGGGTCCCCTACGAGCAGTACTTC.

A note on this clone: This same CDR3 is encoded by further DNA sequences in the sample. This chain joins TRBV6-1 and TRBJ1-5; 7 nucleotides match TRBD1. Trimming removed 7 bases from V and 1 base from J; junction bases left unmatched: 4. The CDR3 loop spans 14 amino acids. From germline, CDR1 is MNHNS and CDR2 SASEGT. CDR3 sequence: CASNPTGSNQPQHF. CDR3 coding DNA: TGTGCCAGCAACCCGACAGGGAGCAATCAGCCCCAGCATTTT.

This chain connects TRBV7-8 to TRBJ2-5; 9 bases are a match to TRBD2. The CDR3 consists of 15 residues. J lost 4 bases, V lost 5 bases, and 8 bases had no gene match. Germline V gene lookup returns CDR1 SGHVS and CDR2 FQNEAQ. In nucleotides, the CDR3 is TGTGCCAGCAGCATTAGCGGGAGTTACGGAGAGACCCAGTACTTC. This encodes CASSISGSYGETQYF.

The chain has TRBV11-2 and TRBJ2-3; D not resolved. Trimming took 5 bases from V and 9 from J, leaving 15 bases between them. Germline loops: CDR1 SGHAT, CDR2 FQNNGV. CDR3 length: 13 residues. This chain's CDR3 is CASSPDPGRTQYF. Here the CDR3 DNA reads TGTGCCAGCAGCCCCGATCCAGGCCGGACGCAGTATTTT.

CDR3 sequence: CASSQRQAKGGAFF. DNA for the CDR3: TGTGCCAGCAGCCAACGACAGGCTAAAGGGGGGGCTTTCTTT. The chain has TRBV4-2 and TRBJ1-1; weak D call: TRBD1 (6 bases). V dropped 2 bases and J dropped 11 bases, with 18 bases sitting between them. The CDR3 consists of 14 residues. Germline V lookup: CDR1 LGHNA, CDR2 YNFKEQ.

This clone was observed a few times. This chain connects TRBV15 to TRBJ2-7, with 8 bases aligning to TRBD1. The V segment lost 1 base and the J segment 6 bases; nucleotides outside the gene matches: 5. Germline V gene sequence: CDR1 LNHNV, CDR2 YYDKDF (reference sequence). The CDR3 is 14 amino acids. Written as DNA, the CDR3 is TGTGCCACCAGCAGAGCGGCAGGGGGCGGCGAGCAGTACTTC. Residues: CATSRAAGGGEQYF. Looking up the rest from reference TRBV15 and TRBJ2-7 gives the full variable domain: DAMVIQNPRYQVTQFGKPVTLSCSQTLNHNVMYWYQQKSSQAPKLLFHYYDKDFNNEADTPDNFQSRRPNTSFCFLDIRSPGLGDTAMYLCATSRAAGGGEQYFGPGTRLTVT.

The J gene is TRBJ2-5, the V gene TRBV4-1; D call uncertain. CDR1 and CDR2 (germline): MGHRA, YSYEKL. This CDR3 region has 14 residues. Trimming shortened V by 3 bases and J by 5 bases, and 13 bases separated the two germline ends. The CDR3 coding sequence is TGCGCCAGCAGCCAGATACAGAGGTTGGAGACCCAGTACTTC. It codes for CASSQIQRLETQYF.

This clone was found once. J is TRBJ2-3 and V is TRBV7-8, with 7 nucleotides matching TRBD2. Germline CDR1 SGHVS, CDR2 FQNEAQ. Trimming at V came to 5 bases and at J to 4 bases, leaving 12 bases not matched to a gene. CDR3 length: 16 amino acids. The CDR3 protein is CASSPRVPGLSDTQYF. The CDR3 DNA reads as TGTGCCAGCAGCCCACGAGTGCCGGGACTATCAGATACGCAGTATTTT.